The rows below give T cell receptor beta chains drawn from one sample of a study of blood T cell repertoires in COVID-19. Data came from immunoSEQ multiplex PCR; TCRdb stores just in-frame clones and leaves some out. Of 200,000 to 250,000 clones in the sample, around 90% are singletons; the top ten hold about 12%. Sample: peripheral blood. The source of these receptors is a woman aged 18-29 years who had recovered from COVID-19. CDR3s include the opening cysteine and the closing phenylalanine or tryptophan. Fields, in order: V gene, D gene, J gene, clone size, CDR3 DNA, CDR3 protein. The D gene is left open where the match is weak. Clone size is shown for a subset of rows, as once, few, many or a class of expanded clone.

TRBV5-1	.	TRBJ2-7	.	TGCGCCAGCAGCTCCCAACTGGACAGTTACGAGCAGTACTTC	CASSSQLDSYEQYF
TRBV10-3	TRBD2	TRBJ2-7	.	TGTGCCATCAGTGTGGCTAGCGGCTCCTACGAGCAGTACTTC	CAISVASGSYEQYF
TRBV25-1	.	TRBJ1-5	.	TGTGCCAGCAGTGAATCCACACCGGACACTTCAAATCAGCCCCAGCATTTT	CASSESTPDTSNQPQHF
TRBV7-2	TRBD1	TRBJ1-3	.	TGTGCCAGCACCAACAGGGGAGGAGGAAACACCATATATTTT	CASTNRGGGNTIYF
TRBV6-5	.	TRBJ1-1	.	TGTGCCAGCAGTTACTCCTCAGGGTGGGACACTGAAGCTTTCTTT	CASSYSSGWDTEAFF
TRBV11-2	TRBD1	TRBJ2-7	once	TGTGCCAGCAGCTTAGCCGGGACAGGGTACGAGCAGTACTTC	CASSLAGTGYEQYF
TRBV19	TRBD1	TRBJ1-6	.	TGTGCCAGTAGTGGCGGGACAGCACCGATGGGTTCACCCCTCCACTTT	CASSGGTAPMGSPLHF
TRBV29-1	.	TRBJ2-1	.	TGCAGCGTTGATGTAACGGGAGCGGCCAATGAGCAGTTCTTC	CSVDVTGAANEQFF
TRBV5-6	.	TRBJ2-3	.	TGTGCCAGCACCCCGGTTGGGCAGGGGCCACCCTTTACGCAGTATTTT	CASTPVGQGPPFTQYF
TRBV25-1	TRBD1	TRBJ2-1	few	TGTGCCAGCAGTGCCCAACAGGGGGCGCGTTCCTACAATGAGCAGTTCTTC	CASSAQQGARSYNEQFF
TRBV14	.	TRBJ2-1	.	TGTGCCAGCAGCCAATCAGGGCCTCCTGAGCAGTTCTTC	CASSQSGPPEQFF
TRBV9	TRBD1	TRBJ2-2	.	TGTGCCAGCAGCGTTACCGGGACAGGGGCCGGGGAGCTGTTTTTT	CASSVTGTGAGELFF
TRBV9	TRBD1	TRBJ1-4	.	TGTGCCAGCAGCCCTCTGTATCAGGGGGTAAATGAAAAACTGTTTTTT	CASSPLYQGVNEKLFF
TRBV9	.	TRBJ2-7	.	TGTGCCAGCAGCGAGGAGGGGCTCGACGAGCAGTACTTC	CASSEEGLDEQYF
TRBV7-9	TRBD1	TRBJ2-7	.	TGTGCCAGCAGCTTAGTAGGGACAGTCTCTTCCTACGAGCAGTACTTC	CASSLVGTVSSYEQYF
TRBV9	TRBD2	TRBJ2-7	.	TGTGCCAGCAGCGTAGGACTAGCTGATTACGAGCAGTACTTC	CASSVGLADYEQYF
TRBV11-3	TRBD2	TRBJ2-1	once	TGTGCCAGCAGCCCCGAGCTAGCGGGAGTACCTGAGCAGTTCTTC	CASSPELAGVPEQFF
TRBV28	.	TRBJ2-1	.	TGTGCCAGCAGCCCATACCGGGAATGGGGATACAATGAGCAGTTCTTC	CASSPYREWGYNEQFF
TRBV2	.	TRBJ2-1	.	TGTGCCAGCATGCAGGGGCAGTACAATGAGCAGTTCTTC	CASMQGQYNEQFF
TRBV5-4	TRBD1	TRBJ2-1	.	TGTGCCAGCAGCCCGACAGGGAATGAGCAGTTCTTC	CASSPTGNEQFF
TRBV6-2/TRBV6-3	TRBD1	TRBJ2-3	many	TGTGCCAGCAGTTATGCAGGGGGCATAGATACGCAGTATTTT	CASSYAGGIDTQYF
TRBV19	TRBD2	TRBJ2-3	.	TGTGCCAGTAGTGCACTAGCGGGAGTTGCAGATACGCAGTATTTT	CASSALAGVADTQYF
TRBV2	.	TRBJ1-1	few	TGTGCCAGCGGCCAGGTCATGAACACTGAAGCTTTCTTT	CASGQVMNTEAFF
TRBV18	.	TRBJ1-4	.	TGTGCCAGCTCACCACCGGAGGGTAGGGAAAAACTGTTTTTT	CASSPPEGREKLFF
TRBV9	.	TRBJ2-1	.	TGTGCCAGCAGCGTGACACTGATAAACAATGAGCAGTTCTTC	CASSVTLINNEQFF
TRBV4-1	TRBD2	TRBJ2-7	.	TGCGCCAGCAGCCGGTCGGGACTAGCGGGAGGTTCCTACGAGCAGTACTTC	CASSRSGLAGGSYEQYF
TRBV12-3/TRBV12-4	TRBD1	TRBJ1-1	once	TGTGCCAGCAGGCCGGAGGGGGCCGCTGAAGCTTTCTTT	CASRPEGAAEAFF
TRBV4-2	TRBD2	TRBJ2-3	.	TGTGCCAGCAGCCAAGAAGGAGCGGGGGGGGGCACAGATACGCAGTATTTT	CASSQEGAGGGTDTQYF
TRBV4-1	.	TRBJ2-1	.	TGCGCCAGCAGCCAACTAGCGAGCAATGAGCAGTTCTTC	CASSQLASNEQFF
TRBV4-3	.	TRBJ1-4	.	TGCGCCAGCAGCCAAGACAGGGCCAATGAAAAACTGTTTTTT	CASSQDRANEKLFF
TRBV5-1	TRBD1	TRBJ2-7	.	TGCGCCAGCAGCCTGGGGACAGTCTTGTGGGACGAGCAGTACTTC	CASSLGTVLWDEQYF
TRBV7-2	.	TRBJ2-2	.	TGTGCCAGCAGCATCACAGGGTACCCGAACACCGGGGAGCTGTTTTTT	CASSITGYPNTGELFF
TRBV6-5	.	TRBJ2-7	.	TGTGCCAGCAGCCGGGACACCTACGAGCAGTACTTC	CASSRDTYEQYF
TRBV30	TRBD1	TRBJ2-1	.	TGTGCCTGGAGTGTATTATCAGGGGGCAATGAGCAGTTCTTC	CAWSVLSGGNEQFF
TRBV3-1/TRBV3-2	.	TRBJ1-1	.	TGTGCCAGCAGCCAAGGCAGGCAGGGGTGGATGAACACTGAAGCTTTCTTT	CASSQGRQGWMNTEAFF
TRBV7-8	TRBD2	TRBJ2-3	.	TGTGCCAGCAGCCCGACTAGCGGCACAGATACGCAGTATTTT	CASSPTSGTDTQYF
TRBV10-2	TRBD1	TRBJ2-1	.	TGCGCCAGCACCTTTTCCAGGGGGCCCCTTTACAATGAGCAGTTCTTC	CASTFSRGPLYNEQFF
TRBV4-2	TRBD2	TRBJ2-1	.	TGTGCCAGCAGCCAAGAATTAGCGGGCTACAATGAGCAGTTCTTC	CASSQELAGYNEQFF
TRBV7-6	TRBD2	TRBJ2-2	.	TGTGCCAGCAGCTTAGAGCCTAGCGGGAGAAGGAGAGGGGAGCTGTTTTTT	CASSLEPSGRRRGELFF
TRBV9	TRBD1	TRBJ2-2	few	TGTGCCAGCAGCGTAGGGACAGGGCCTTACACCGGGGAGCTGTTTTTT	CASSVGTGPYTGELFF
TRBV7-3	TRBD1	TRBJ2-1	.	TGTGCCAGCAGCCGTGGGACAGGGGTTAATGAGCAGTTCTTC	CASSRGTGVNEQFF
TRBV9	.	TRBJ1-6	.	TGTGCCAGCAGCGTAGATCTGAGCTCCTATAATTCACCCCTCCACTTT	CASSVDLSSYNSPLHF
TRBV2	.	TRBJ2-5	.	TGTGCCAGCAATGGCAGGGGCGGAGTGACCCAGTACTTC	CASNGRGGVTQYF
TRBV4-3	TRBD2	TRBJ2-5	.	TGCGCCAGCAGCCACGCTAGCGGGGGGGGAGAGACCCAGTACTTC	CASSHASGGGETQYF
TRBV5-5	TRBD1	TRBJ1-1	.	TGTGCCAGCAGCGTAGGGGGCACGACTGAAGCTTTCTTT	CASSVGGTTEAFF
TRBV11-2	TRBD1	TRBJ2-5	.	TGTGCCAGCAACGGGGGGACAGGGAGCGAGACCCAGTACTTC	CASNGGTGSETQYF
TRBV4-1	.	TRBJ1-3	.	TGCGCCAGCAGCCAGCTTACAGGGACTGGAAACACCATATATTTT	CASSQLTGTGNTIYF
TRBV6-5	.	TRBJ2-5	.	TGTGCCAGCAGTTACGCAGGGTGGTCGAAGACCCAGTACTTC	CASSYAGWSKTQYF
TRBV15	.	TRBJ2-7	.	TGTGCCACCAGCAGAGATAATTCCTACGAGCAGTACTTC	CATSRDNSYEQYF
TRBV11-2	TRBD2	TRBJ2-3	.	TGTGCCAGCAAAACGTTAGCGGGAGTTGGGACAGATACGCAGTATTTT	CASKTLAGVGTDTQYF
TRBV6-5	TRBD1	TRBJ1-5	.	TGTGCCAGCAGTCGACAGGGAGGTCAGCCCCAGCATTTT	CASSRQGGQPQHF
TRBV11-2	TRBD2	TRBJ2-7	.	TGTGCCAGCAGCTTAGGGCGAACTAGCGGATACGAGCAGTACTTC	CASSLGRTSGYEQYF
TRBV6-2/TRBV6-3	TRBD1	TRBJ2-5	.	TGTGCCAGCAGTGGCCGACAGGGAATCCAAGAGACCCAGTACTTC	CASSGRQGIQETQYF
TRBV5-1	.	TRBJ2-1	.	TGCGCCAGCAGCTTGGGCGGCTCCTACAATGAGCAGTTCTTC	CASSLGGSYNEQFF
TRBV5-8	TRBD2	TRBJ2-2	.	TGTGCCAGCAGCTTGAGAACTAGCGGGAGACCCGGGGAGCTGTTTTTT	CASSLRTSGRPGELFF
TRBV19	TRBD1	TRBJ1-2	.	TGTGCCAGTAGGACAACATCACAGGGGTTCTATGGCTACACCTTC	CASRTTSQGFYGYTF
TRBV10-3	.	TRBJ2-5	.	TGTGCCATCAGTGCCCTCCCCAGCCAAGAGACCCAGTACTTC	CAISALPSQETQYF